Following are 21 T cell receptor beta chains from one sample sequenced in a study of blood T cell repertoires in COVID-19. The table came from immunoSEQ multiplex PCR; TCRdb's copy has only in-frame clones and leaves some out. The sample has some 120,000 clones; 70% to 75% are singletons. Sequenced: peripheral blood. The receptors come from an elderly man with COVID-19, enrolled during active disease.

Concerning this clone itself: At the DNA level, this CDR3 is encoded by other sequences in the same sample as well. J is TRBJ1-5 and V is TRBV5-5; 10 nucleotides align to TRBD1. The germline V gene has CDR1 SGHKS and CDR2 YYEKEE (reference sequence). The CDR3 loop spans 17 amino acids. V lost 4 bases and J lost 3; bases outside the gene matches: 10. The CDR3 loop is CASSLDRGRGDNQPQHF. Here the CDR3 DNA reads TGTGCCAGCAGCCTGGACAGGGGGAGAGGGGACAATCAGCCCCAGCATTTT.

The chain joins TRBV2 to TRBJ1-4, with TRBD1 identical over 10 bases. There are 15 residues in the CDR3. Germline V gene data show CDR1 as SNHLY and CDR2 as FYNNEI. Losses at the gene ends were 5 bases for V and 3 bases for J; bases not matched to a gene: 3. The CDR3 sequence is CASSPGTGANEKLFF. The CDR3 DNA is TGTGCCAGCAGTCCCGGGACAGGGGCTAATGAAAAACTGTTTTTT.

This rearrangement joins TRBV5-1 to TRBJ2-2, with TRBD2 identical over 13 bases. V trimming: 4 bases; J trimming: 5 bases; junction bases outside the gene matches: 8. This CDR3 region has 17 residues. Germline-derived CDR1 and CDR2 are SGHRS and YFSETQ. The CDR3 protein is CASSPGVTSGRTGELFF. CDR3 in DNA: TGCGCCAGCAGCCCAGGGGTGACTAGCGGGAGGACCGGGGAGCTGTTTTTT. Full variable domain (rest looked up from reference TRBV5-1 and TRBJ2-2): KAGVTQTPRYLIKTRGQQVTLSCSPISGHRSVSWYQQTPGQGLQFLFEYFSETQRNKGNFPGRFSGRQFSNSRSEMNVSTLELGDSALYLCASSPGVTSGRTGELFFGEGSRLTVL.

This rearrangement joins TRBV4-2 to TRBJ2-3; TRBD2 matches at 10 bases. Germline V CDR1 and CDR2: LGHNA, YNFKEQ. This CDR3 region has 18 residues. V shed 3 bases and J 5 bases; nucleotides not matched to a gene: 14. The CDR3 spells CASSQGLQAGGPGDTQYF. DNA for the CDR3: TGTGCCAGCAGCCAGGGGCTGCAAGCGGGAGGGCCCGGAGATACGCAGTATTTT.

The rearrangement links TRBV4-2 to TRBJ1-3; possibly TRBD1 for D (5 bases). The CDR3 length is 16 residues. CDR1 and CDR2 from the germline V gene are LGHNA and YNFKEQ. Trimming cost V 1 base and J 0 bases, with 10 bases left between them. The CDR3 sequence is CASSQAGTYSGNTIYF. The DNA of the CDR3 is TGTGCCAGCAGCCAAGCGGGGACTTACTCTGGAAACACCATATATTTT.

This chain joins TRBV9 and TRBJ2-1; D call uncertain. Germline V gene lookup returns CDR1 SGDLS and CDR2 YYNGEE. V dropped 0 bases and J dropped 1 base, with 8 bases sitting between them. The CDR3 extends over 15 amino acids. The CDR3: CASSVDAISYNEQFF. CDR3 nucleotide sequence: TGTGCCAGCAGCGTAGACGCTATTTCCTACAATGAGCAGTTCTTC.

The chain joins TRBV11-3 to TRBJ1-5; 7 bases match TRBD1. V shed 8 bases, J shed 5 bases, and the junction held 15 bases outside the gene matches. Germline values: CDR1 SGHNT, CDR2 YENEEA. The CDR3 length is 16 residues. CDR3 sequence reads: CASEMRGPPRDQPQHF. The CDR3 DNA follows: TGTGCCAGCGAGATGAGGGGGCCCCCAAGGGATCAGCCCCAGCATTTT.

This chain uses TRBV7-2 with TRBJ1-1; D uncertain. Trimming took 2 bases from V and 0 from J, leaving 13 bases between them. The germline V gene has CDR1 SGHTA and CDR2 FQGNSA. This CDR3 has 16 residues. The CDR3 bases are TGTGCCAGCAGCTTAAAGGGAATCGGGATGAACACTGAAGCTTTCTTT. Protein: CASSLKGIGMNTEAFF.

The chain links TRBV6-6 to TRBJ2-5; tentative D call: TRBD2 (6 bases). Germline values: CDR1 MNHNY, CDR2 SVGAGI (reference sequence). The ends were cut back, 2 bases at V and 5 bases at J, with 15 bases in the middle. CDR3 length: 15 amino acids. The CDR3 DNA reads TGTGCCAGCAGTTACACGCGGGACCGCTCGGAGACCCAGTACTTC. It is translated as CASSYTRDRSETQYF.

The chain carries TRBV7-9 and TRBJ2-3; TRBD2 matches 8 bases. Germline V gene lookup returns CDR1 SEHNR and CDR2 FQNEAQ (reference sequence). CDR3 length: 17 residues. The V segment lost 5 bases and the J segment 4 bases; nucleotides outside the gene matches: 14. The CDR3 region has the DNA TGTGCCAGCAGCCCGCCGAGCGGGAGAAAGGGAGCAGATACGCAGTATTTT. Its translation: CASSPPSGRKGADTQYF.

The chain combines TRBV24-1 with TRBJ2-1, with 8 bases lining up with TRBD2. Trimming at V came to 2 bases and at J to 12 bases, leaving 2 bases not matched to a gene. Germline V gives CDR1 KGHDR, CDR2 SFDVKD. The CDR3 covers 12 residues. DNA for the CDR3: TGTGCCACCAGTGATTGGGCGGGAGGGCAGTTCTTC. This encodes CATSDWAGGQFF.

The chain links TRBV6-5 to TRBJ2-2, with D possibly matching TRBD2 (6 bases). The CDR3 length is 13 residues. Germline-derived CDR1 and CDR2 are MNHEY and SVGAGI. V dropped 8 bases and J dropped 2 bases, with 9 bases sitting between them. The CDR3 spells CASGRINTGELFF. CDR3 DNA: TGTGCCAGCGGGAGGATTAACACCGGGGAGCTGTTTTTT.

This clone was picked up a small number of times. This chain uses TRBV13 with TRBJ2-5; D may be TRBD2 (5 bases). This CDR3 region has 13 residues. Trimming cost V 7 bases and J 4 bases, with 13 bases left between them. Per germline, CDR1 PRHDT and CDR2 FYEKMQ (reference sequence). CDR3 region: CASTGWESETQYF. In nucleotides, the CDR3 is TGTGCCAGCACCGGATGGGAGTCAGAGACCCAGTACTTC. The whole variable domain, filled in from reference TRBV13 and TRBJ2-5, reads AAGVIQSPRHLIKEKRETATLKCYPIPRHDTVYWYQQGPGQDPQFLISFYEKMQSDKGSIPDRFSAQQFSDYHSELNMSSLELGDSALYFCASTGWESETQYFGPGTRLLVL.

The V gene is TRBV5-6, the J gene TRBJ2-2; D perhaps matches TRBD1 (7 bases). CDR1 is SGHDT and CDR2 is YYEEEE in the germline V gene. V was shortened by 6 bases and J by 6 bases, with 18 bases between the two germline ends. The CDR3 is 15 residues long. In DNA, the CDR3 is TGTGCCAGCACTAGACAGGGAGGCCCCGCCGGGGAGCTGTTTTTT. Its translation: CASTRQGGPAGELFF.

This chain uses TRBV7-9 with TRBJ2-1, with 14 bases aligning to TRBD2. V was clipped by 4 bases and J by 8 bases; unmatched bases: 10. CDR3 length: 17 amino acids. Germline V gives CDR1 SEHNR, CDR2 FQNEAQ (reference sequence). CDR3 residues: CASSYAGTSGSFDEQFF. DNA of the CDR3: TGTGCCAGCAGCTACGCCGGGACTAGCGGGAGCTTCGATGAGCAGTTCTTC.

The rearrangement uses TRBV11-1 and TRBJ2-7, with D possibly TRBD2 on 6 matching bases. The germline CDR1 and CDR2 sequences are SGHAT and FQDESV (reference sequence). V was trimmed by 3 bases and J by 3 bases, leaving 18 bases between them. The CDR3 contains 16 residues. The CDR3 bases are TGTGCCAGCAGCTTGGGAGGAGCAGGGAATAACTACGAGCAGTACTTC. Encoded protein: CASSLGGAGNNYEQYF.

The V gene is TRBV4-3, the J gene TRBJ2-2; 10 bases fit TRBD2. This CDR3 is 16 amino acids long. The germline V gene encodes CDR1 LGHNA and CDR2 YSLEER. V lost 0 bases and J lost 6; bases outside the gene matches: 4. The CDR3, as DNA: TGCGCCAGCAGCCAAGATCCTAGCGGGAGTGCCGGGGAGCTGTTTTTT. It encodes CASSQDPSGSAGELFF.

The rearrangement joins TRBV28 to TRBJ1-5; 9 bases agree with TRBD1. Germline V lookup: CDR1 MDHEN, CDR2 SYDVKM. This CDR3 is built from 14 residues. J lost 6 bases, V lost 5 bases, and 5 bases had no gene match. This CDR3 is CASSTTGGFQPQHF. DNA for the CDR3: TGTGCCAGCAGTACCACAGGGGGCTTTCAGCCCCAGCATTTT.

V and J are TRBV28 and TRBJ2-5, with D unclear. V lost 3 bases to trimming and J lost 5 bases, with 10 bases between them. Germline CDR1 MDHEN, CDR2 SYDVKM. CDR3 length equals 13 residues. The DNA for the CDR3 is TGTGCCAGCAGTTTTGTAGTTTTGGAGACCCAGTACTTC. Encoded protein: CASSFVVLETQYF.

This clone was seen more than once but under ten times. The CDR3 is CASRPQGTGAWSYNSPLHF. As DNA, the CDR3 is TGTGCCAGCAGACCCCAGGGGACAGGGGCTTGGTCCTATAATTCACCCCTCCACTTT. V is TRBV28 and J is TRBJ1-6; the match to TRBD1 covers 10 bases. This CDR3 is 19 amino acids long. The trim removed 6 bases at V and 1 base at J, leaving 12 bases unmatched. The germline gives CDR1 MDHEN, CDR2 SYDVKM. The full variable domain, with the rest looked up from reference TRBV28 and TRBJ1-6, is DVKVTQSSRYLVKRTGEKVFLECVQDMDHENMFWYRQDPGLGLRLIYFSYDVKMKEKGDIPEGYSVSREKKERFSLILESASTNQTSMYLCASRPQGTGAWSYNSPLHFGNGTRLTVT.

This clone showed up just a few times. This chain uses TRBV6-5 with TRBJ2-1; the match to TRBD2 covers 7 bases. The CDR3 loop spans 15 amino acids. From germline, CDR1 is MNHEY and CDR2 SVGAGI. J gave up 0 bases and V 7 bases, and 6 bases lay outside the gene matches. CDR3 coding DNA: TGTGCCAGCATGGAAGGGAGGGCCTCCTACAATGAGCAGTTCTTC. Amino acid sequence: CASMEGRASYNEQFF.